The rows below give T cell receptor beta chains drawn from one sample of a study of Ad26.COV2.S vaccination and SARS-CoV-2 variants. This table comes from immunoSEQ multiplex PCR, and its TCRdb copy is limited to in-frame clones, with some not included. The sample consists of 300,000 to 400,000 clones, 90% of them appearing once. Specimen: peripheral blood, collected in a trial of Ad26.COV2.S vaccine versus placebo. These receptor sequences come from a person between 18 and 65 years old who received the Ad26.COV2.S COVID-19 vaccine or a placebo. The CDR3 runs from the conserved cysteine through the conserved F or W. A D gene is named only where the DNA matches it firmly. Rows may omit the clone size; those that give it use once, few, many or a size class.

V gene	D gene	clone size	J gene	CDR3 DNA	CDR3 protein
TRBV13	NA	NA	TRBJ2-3	TGTGCCAGCAGCGAGACAGGCACAGATACGCAGTATTTT	CASSETGTDTQYF
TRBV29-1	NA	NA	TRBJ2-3	TGCAGCGTCCCCAGGGCAAGGGACACAGATACGCAGTATTTT	CSVPRARDTDTQYF
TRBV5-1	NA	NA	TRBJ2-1	TGCGCCAGCAGTTCAGAAACCCAGATGTACAATGAGCAGTTCTTC	CASSSETQMYNEQFF
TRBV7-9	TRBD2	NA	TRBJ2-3	TGTGCCAGCAGCTTAGGGACTAGCGGGGGTCCAGTCAGCACAGATACGCAGTATTTT	CASSLGTSGGPVSTDTQYF
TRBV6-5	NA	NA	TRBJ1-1	TGTGCCAGCAGTTACCCGAACACTGAAGCTTTCTTT	CASSYPNTEAFF
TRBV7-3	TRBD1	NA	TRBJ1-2	TGTGCCAGCAGCCCACGGACAGGGTCTGGCTACACCTTC	CASSPRTGSGYTF
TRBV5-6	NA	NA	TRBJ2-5	TGTGCCAGCGCTCGGGGGTTCGCCGAGGAGACCCAGTACTTC	CASARGFAEETQYF
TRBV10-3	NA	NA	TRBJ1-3	TGTGCCATCAGTACGGGAATCGGTCAGGGATACTCTGGAAACACCATATATTTT	CAISTGIGQGYSGNTIYF
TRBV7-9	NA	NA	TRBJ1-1	TGTGCCAGCAGCTTAGGGGCAAAAATGAACACTGAAGCTTTCTTT	CASSLGAKMNTEAFF
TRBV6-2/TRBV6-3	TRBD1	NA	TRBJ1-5	TGTGCCAGCAGCCTACGGAACAGGGGGTATAGCAATCAGCCCCAGCATTTT	CASSLRNRGYSNQPQHF
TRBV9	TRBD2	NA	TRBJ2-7	TGTGCCAGCAGCGCGACTAGCGGGGGTTGGGAGCAGTACTTC	CASSATSGGWEQYF
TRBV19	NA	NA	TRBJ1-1	TGTGCCAGTAATGAGGGATATGCTGAAGCTTTCTTT	CASNEGYAEAFF
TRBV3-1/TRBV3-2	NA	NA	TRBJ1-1	TGTGCCAGCAGCCAAGGGGGGGGCGGGAACACTGAAGCTTTCTTT	CASSQGGGGNTEAFF
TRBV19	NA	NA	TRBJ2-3	TGTGCCAGTAGTACCCGAGGGGCCCCCACAGATACGCAGTATTTT	CASSTRGAPTDTQYF
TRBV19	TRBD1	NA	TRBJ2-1	TGTGCCAGTACCGACAGGGGGCATGAGCAGTTCTTC	CASTDRGHEQFF
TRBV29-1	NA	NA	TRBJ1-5	TGCAGCGTTGTCGGGGGGAGCAATCAGCCCCAGCATTTT	CSVVGGSNQPQHF
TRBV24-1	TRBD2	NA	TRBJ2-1	TGTGCCACCAGTGATACGACTCGCGGGACTAACTACAATGAGCAGTTCTTC	CATSDTTRGTNYNEQFF
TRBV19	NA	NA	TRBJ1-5	TGTGCCAGTCTCTTTGGGGGAGATTATAGCAATCAGCCCCAGCATTTT	CASLFGGDYSNQPQHF
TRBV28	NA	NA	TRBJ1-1	TGTGCCAGCTCAGCGAGACAGAACATGAACACTGAAGCTTTCTTT	CASSARQNMNTEAFF
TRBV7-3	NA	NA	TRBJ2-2	TGTGCCAGCAGCCCCCAGGGTACCGGGGAGCTGTTTTTT	CASSPQGTGELFF
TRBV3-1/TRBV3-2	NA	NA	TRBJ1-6	TGTGCCAGCAGCCAAGATTCGGCGGGGATGTTCCTCCACTTT	CASSQDSAGMFLHF
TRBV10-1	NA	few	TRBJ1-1	TGCGCCAGCAGTGCCGTCGTAGGTAACACTGAAGCTTTCTTT	CASSAVVGNTEAFF
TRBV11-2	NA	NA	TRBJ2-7	TGTGCCAGCAGCTTAGGTCTCCAGAGGGAGCAGTACTTC	CASSLGLQREQYF
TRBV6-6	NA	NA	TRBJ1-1	TGTGCCAGCAGTTACTCACCGGGCACTGAAGCTTTCTTT	CASSYSPGTEAFF
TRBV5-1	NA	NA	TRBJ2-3	TGCGCCAGCAGCTTGAGCCAGGATACGCAGTATTTT	CASSLSQDTQYF
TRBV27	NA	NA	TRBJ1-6	TGTGCCAGCAGTCCCGCCGGACAGAATAATTCACCCCTCCACTTT	CASSPAGQNNSPLHF
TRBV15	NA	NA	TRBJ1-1	TGTGCCACCAGCAGAGATCTAACGGGGACTGAAGCTTTCTTT	CATSRDLTGTEAFF
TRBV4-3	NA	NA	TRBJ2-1	TGCGCCAGCAGCCAAGGGGGCTACGCTAATGAGCAGTTCTTC	CASSQGGYANEQFF
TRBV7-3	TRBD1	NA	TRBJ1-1	TGTGCCAGCAGCTTAAGGGACAGGGGGGAAGCTTTCTTT	CASSLRDRGEAFF
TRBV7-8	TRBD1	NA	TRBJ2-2	TGTGCCAGCAGCTCCAGGGGGCAGCTCACCGGGGAGCTGTTTTTT	CASSSRGQLTGELFF
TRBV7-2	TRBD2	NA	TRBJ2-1	TGTGCCAGCAGCTTAGAGGGACTAGGGCAGTTCTTC	CASSLEGLGQFF
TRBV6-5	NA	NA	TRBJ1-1	TGTGCCAGCAGTTACTACGGAGGGGACGGCGGCGGTGGAGCTTTCTTT	CASSYYGGDGGGGAFF
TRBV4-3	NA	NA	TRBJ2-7	TGCGCCAGCAGCCAAGATTCAAACAGAGCCTACGAGCAGTACTTC	CASSQDSNRAYEQYF
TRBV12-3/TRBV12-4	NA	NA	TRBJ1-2	TGTGCCAGCAGTGACTCGAATAACTATGGCTACACCTTC	CASSDSNNYGYTF
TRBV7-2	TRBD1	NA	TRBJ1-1	TGTGCCAGCAGCTTGGGGTGGCTCCGACAGGGCAGTGAAGCTTTCTTT	CASSLGWLRQGSEAFF
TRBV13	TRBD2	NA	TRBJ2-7	TGTGCCAGCAGTCCACCCGGGGGGGCAGGGTATGACGAGCAGTACTTC	CASSPPGGAGYDEQYF
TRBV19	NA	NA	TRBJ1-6	TGTGCCAGTAGTCCCGCAGTGCAGTCCGATAATTCACCCCTCCACTTT	CASSPAVQSDNSPLHF
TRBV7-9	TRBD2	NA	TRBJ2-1	TGTGCCAGCAGCTTACTAGCGGGAAGTCCCTACAATGAGCAGTTCTTC	CASSLLAGSPYNEQFF
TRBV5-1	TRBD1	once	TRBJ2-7	TGCGCCAGCACCGAAGGGACAGGGTTTCACGAGCAGTACTTC	CASTEGTGFHEQYF
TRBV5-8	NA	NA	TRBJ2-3	TGTGCCAGCAGCTTTGACCGGTCTAGCACAGATACGCAGTATTTT	CASSFDRSSTDTQYF
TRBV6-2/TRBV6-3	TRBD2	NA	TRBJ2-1	TGTGCCAGCAGTACTAAGCCGGGACTAGCGGGAGAAAACCCCTACAATGAGCAGTTCTTC	CASSTKPGLAGENPYNEQFF
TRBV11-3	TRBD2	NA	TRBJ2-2	TGTGCCAGCAGCCGGGAGGGGGCCGGGGAGCTGTTTTTT	CASSREGAGELFF
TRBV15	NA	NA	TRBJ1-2	TGTGCCACCAGCAGAGGGGACTATGGCTACACCTTC	CATSRGDYGYTF
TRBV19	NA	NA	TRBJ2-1	TGTGCCAGTAGTTTAAACCCGACAGGATACTCCTACAATGAGCAGTTCTTC	CASSLNPTGYSYNEQFF
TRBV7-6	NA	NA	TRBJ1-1	TGTGCCAGCAGCTTAGTAGGCAGCTTGAACACTGAAGCTTTCTTT	CASSLVGSLNTEAFF
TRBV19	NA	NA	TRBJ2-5	TGTGCCAGTAGAGGGGTCGAAGAGACCCAGTACTTC	CASRGVEETQYF
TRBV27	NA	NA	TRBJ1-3	TGTGCCAGCAGCTCAATCCCCGGAGGGTACACCATATATTTT	CASSSIPGGYTIYF
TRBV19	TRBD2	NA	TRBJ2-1	TGTGCCAGTAGTATAGGGACTAGCGGGTTTAGCTCCTACAATGAGCAGTTCTTC	CASSIGTSGFSSYNEQFF
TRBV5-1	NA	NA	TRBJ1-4	TGCGCCAGCAGCTCGGAGGCAACTAATGAAAAACTGTTTTTT	CASSSEATNEKLFF
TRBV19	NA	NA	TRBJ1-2	TGTGCCAGTAGTATAAGTACAGCCCTAACTTCGTATGGCTACACCTTC	CASSISTALTSYGYTF
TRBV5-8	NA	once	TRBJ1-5	TGTGCCAGCAGCTTTGGAGGGTCTCTCAATCAGCCCCAGCATTTT	CASSFGGSLNQPQHF
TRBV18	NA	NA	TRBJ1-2	TGTGCCAGCTCACCACCGTATGGAGTCGGTGGCTACACCTTC	CASSPPYGVGGYTF
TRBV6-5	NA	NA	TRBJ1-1	TGTGCCAGCAGGGCGCAAGCGAACACTGAAGCTTTCTTT	CASRAQANTEAFF
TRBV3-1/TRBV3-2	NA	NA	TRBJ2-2	TGTGCCAGCTTCCTCGCGAACACCGGGGAGCTGTTTTTT	CASFLANTGELFF
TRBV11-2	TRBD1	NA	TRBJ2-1	TGTGCCAGCAAACAACAGGGGGCCGGCAATGAGCAGTTCTTC	CASKQQGAGNEQFF
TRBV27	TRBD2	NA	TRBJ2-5	TGTGCCAGCAGTTTAAACGGATTAGCGGGAGGGGGCCAAGAGACCCAGTACTTC	CASSLNGLAGGGQETQYF
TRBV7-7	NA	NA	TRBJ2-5	TGTGCCAGCAGCTTAAGAACGTCCTCTGACCAGTACTTC	CASSLRTSSDQYF
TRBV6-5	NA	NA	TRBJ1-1	TGTGCCAGCACCTCGGGGGGGACGAACACTGAAGCTTTCTTT	CASTSGGTNTEAFF
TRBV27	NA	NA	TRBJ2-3	TGTGCCAGTGCCCGATCTGGAGATACGCAGTATTTT	CASARSGDTQYF
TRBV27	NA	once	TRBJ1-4	TGTGCCAGCAGTTCCCTCTCGCGGGGGGATGAAAAACTGTTTTTT	CASSSLSRGDEKLFF